Below, 3 T cell receptor beta chains from the same sample are listed, as sequenced in a study of T cell changes during pregnancy in multiple sclerosis (dated by TCRdb to between 2017 and 2020). Library construction relied on the immunoSEQ multiplex PCR assay. The table comes from immuneACCESS by way of TCRdb, which keeps in-frame sequences with V and J called. Part of the clones is missing from these tables; in studies checked, under half for an unresolved V gene and the rest for unknown reasons. Present in this sample are nearly 60,000 clones, roughly nine tenths of which were seen just once. The ten biggest clones cover under 0.6% of the sample. The source material was CD4+ T cells from peripheral blood mononuclear cells, sampled after pregnancy. The receptors stem from a female donor in good health, enrolled as a control in a pregnancy study.

The chain uses TRBV7-9 and TRBJ2-7; possibly TRBD1 for D (5 bases). Germline lookup yields CDR1 SEHNR and CDR2 FQNEAQ (reference sequence). Trimming removed 1 base at V and 2 bases at J, with 12 bases between. The CDR3 consists of 15 residues. The CDR3 here is CASSLGTSLPYEQYF. In nucleotides, the CDR3 is TGTGCCAGCAGCTTAGGGACATCATTACCCTACGAGCAGTACTTC.

The chain recombines TRBV19 with TRBJ2-5, with TRBD1 matching 10 bases. In germline, CDR1 is LNHDA, CDR2 SQIVND (reference sequence). The ends lost 5 bases at V and 3 bases at J; junction bases unmatched: 6. The CDR3 spans 15 residues. CDR3 sequence: CASSFGTGVEETQYF. CDR3 bases: TGTGCCAGTAGTTTCGGGACAGGGGTCGAAGAGACCCAGTACTTC.

This clone was detected only a few times. The gene calls are TRBV7-2 and TRBJ2-3, with 10 bases that match TRBD2. V was clipped by 7 bases and J by 6 bases; unmatched bases: 7. The germline gives CDR1 SGHTA, CDR2 FQGNSA. The CDR3 has 14 amino acids. CDR3 amino acids: CASNLRLAGDTQYF. The DNA for the CDR3 is TGTGCCAGCAACCTCCGACTAGCGGGTGATACGCAGTATTTT.